Included here is one TCR beta chain sequence, with context. The data derive from a study of blood T cells in healthy people across ages. For the second PCR, which ran for about 6 to 12 cycles, a sample-barcoded 5' primer and a J-beta primer mix were used. Each cDNA molecule was tagged by a template-switch adaptor that had 12 random nucleotides. TCRdb analysed the 5' RACE reads with MiXCR anew, one entry per CDR3 protein. The sample carries some 1.5 million distinct CDR3 sequences, 28% recorded once. V shed 5 bases and J shed 2 bases, with 15 bases lying between them. Per the germline V gene, CDR1 is SGHTA and CDR2 is FQGTGA. This CDR3 comprises 15 residues. Healthy individuals of Caucasian origin from Russia, aged roughly 6 to 90, served as donors.

The specimen sequenced was blood. The receptor's source is a woman younger than 45 in good health. V usage is TRBV7-3 and J usage is TRBJ2-5; a weak D match, TRBD2 (6 bases). The CDR3 DNA sequence: TGTGCCAGCAGCCTCGCGGGGCTACCTCAAGAGACCCAGTACTTC. This sequence encodes CASSLAGLPQETQYF.